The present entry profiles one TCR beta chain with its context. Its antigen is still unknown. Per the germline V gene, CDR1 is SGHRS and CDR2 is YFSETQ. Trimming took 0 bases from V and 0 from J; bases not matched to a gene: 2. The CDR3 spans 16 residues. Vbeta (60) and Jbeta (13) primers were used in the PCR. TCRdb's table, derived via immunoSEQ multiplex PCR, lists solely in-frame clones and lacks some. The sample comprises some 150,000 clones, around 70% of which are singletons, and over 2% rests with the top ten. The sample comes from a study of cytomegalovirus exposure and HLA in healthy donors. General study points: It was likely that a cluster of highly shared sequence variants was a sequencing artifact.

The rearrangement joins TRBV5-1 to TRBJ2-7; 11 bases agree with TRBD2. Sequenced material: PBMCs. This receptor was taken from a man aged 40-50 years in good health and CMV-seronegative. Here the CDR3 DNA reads TGCGCCAGCAGCTTGGCGGGACTAGCGGTCTCCTACGAGCAGTACTTC. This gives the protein CASSLAGLAVSYEQYF.